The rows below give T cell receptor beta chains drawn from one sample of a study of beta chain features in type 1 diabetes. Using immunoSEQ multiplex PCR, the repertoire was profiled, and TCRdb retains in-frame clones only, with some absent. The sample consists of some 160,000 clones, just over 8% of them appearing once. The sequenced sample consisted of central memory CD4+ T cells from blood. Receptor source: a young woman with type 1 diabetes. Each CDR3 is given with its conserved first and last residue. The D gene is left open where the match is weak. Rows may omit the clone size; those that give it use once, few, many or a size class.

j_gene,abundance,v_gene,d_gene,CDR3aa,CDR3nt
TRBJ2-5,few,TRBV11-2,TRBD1,CASSFGTGQETQYF,TGTGCCAGCAGCTTTGGGACAGGACAAGAGACCCAGTACTTC
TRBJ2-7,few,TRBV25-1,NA,CASSESFESSYEQYF,TGTGCCAGCAGTGAATCGTTTGAAAGCTCCTACGAGCAGTACTTC
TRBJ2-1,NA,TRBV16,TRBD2,CASSQYVAGGTLSYNEQFF,TGTGCCAGCAGCCAATATGTAGCGGGGGGTACCCTCTCCTACAATGAGCAGTTCTTC
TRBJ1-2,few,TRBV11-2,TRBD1,CASRENRGRSYGYTF,TGTGCCAGCAGAGAAAACAGGGGGCGTAGCTATGGCTACACCTTC
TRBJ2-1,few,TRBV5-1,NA,CASSPGQGRLREGFF,TGCGCCAGCAGCCCGGGACAGGGAAGGTTGCGGGAGGGGTTCTTC
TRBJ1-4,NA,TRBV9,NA,CASSPSRDFEKLFF,TGTGCCAGCAGCCCCTCGCGGGACTTTGAAAAACTGTTTTTT
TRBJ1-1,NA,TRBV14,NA,CASSQDRGRTEAFF,TGTGCCAGCAGCCAAGACAGGGGACGGACTGAAGCTTTCTTT
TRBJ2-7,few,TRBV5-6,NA,CASSTLSGMGDEQYF,TGTGCCAGCAGCACCTTATCCGGTATGGGAGACGAGCAGTACTTC
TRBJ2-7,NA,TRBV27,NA,CASSLRRGSYEQYF,TGTGCCAGCAGTCTGCGTAGGGGATCCTACGAGCAGTACTTC
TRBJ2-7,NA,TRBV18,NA,CASSIAAAYEQYF,TGTGCCAGCTCCATAGCGGCAGCCTACGAGCAGTACTTC
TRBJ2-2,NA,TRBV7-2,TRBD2,CASAGTSGSEGELFF,TGTGCCAGCGCCGGGACTAGCGGGAGCGAGGGGGAGCTGTTTTTT
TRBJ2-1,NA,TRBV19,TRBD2,CASSPGLAGGISSYNEQFF,TGTGCCAGTAGTCCGGGACTAGCGGGGGGGATCAGCTCCTACAATGAGCAGTTCTTC
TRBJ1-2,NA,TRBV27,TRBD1,CATTKVGDRSLKGYTF,TGTGCCACCACCAAAGTCGGGGACAGGTCATTGAAGGGCTACACCTTC
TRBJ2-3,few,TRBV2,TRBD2,CASSAERGSDTQYF,TGTGCCAGCAGTGCTGAGCGGGGGTCAGATACGCAGTATTTT
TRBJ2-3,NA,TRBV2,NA,CASSDSTLDTDTQYF,TGTGCCAGCAGTGACTCCACCTTAGACACAGATACGCAGTATTTT
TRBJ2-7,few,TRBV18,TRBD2,CASSLWAGAQNEQYF,TGTGCCAGCTCCCTCTGGGCGGGAGCCCAAAACGAGCAGTACTTC
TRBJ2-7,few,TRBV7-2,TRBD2,CASSQGLASYEQYF,TGTGCCAGCAGTCAGGGACTAGCCTCCTACGAGCAGTACTTC
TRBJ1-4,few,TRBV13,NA,CASSSPGRANEKLFF,TGTGCCAGCAGTTCCCCGGGGAGGGCTAATGAAAAACTGTTTTTT
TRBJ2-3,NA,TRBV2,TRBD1,CASSGQGSADTQYF,TGTGCCAGCAGTGGACAGGGAAGTGCAGATACGCAGTATTTT
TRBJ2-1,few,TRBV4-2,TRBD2,CASSGASGRQNEQFF,TGTGCCAGCAGCGGGGCTAGCGGGAGGCAGAATGAGCAGTTCTTC
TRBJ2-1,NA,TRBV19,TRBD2,CAAGTSPSESYNEQFF,TGTGCCGCCGGGACTAGCCCTTCGGAGTCCTACAATGAGCAGTTCTTC
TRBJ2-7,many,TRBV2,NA,CASNLGRAAYEQYF,TGTGCCAGCAACTTAGGCAGGGCGGCCTACGAGCAGTACTTC
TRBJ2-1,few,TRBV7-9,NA,CASRGMNEQFF,TGTGCCAGCAGGGGCATGAATGAGCAGTTCTTC
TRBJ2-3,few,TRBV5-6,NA,CASSLTHFTDTQYF,TGTGCCAGCAGCTTGACTCATTTCACAGATACGCAGTATTTT
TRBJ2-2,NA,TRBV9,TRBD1,CASSGGTDTGELFF,TGTGCCAGCAGCGGGGGGACAGACACCGGGGAGCTGTTTTTT
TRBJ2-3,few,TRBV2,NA,CAKRTVGDTQYF,TGTGCCAAACGGACAGTCGGGGATACGCAGTATTTT
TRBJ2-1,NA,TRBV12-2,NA,CASRLDSSGSSYNEQFF,TGTGCAAGTCGCTTAGACTCTAGCGGAAGCTCCTACAATGAGCAGTTCTTC
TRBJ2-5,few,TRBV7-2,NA,CASSATGPIIQETQYF,TGTGCCAGCAGCGCAACGGGTCCCATAATCCAAGAGACCCAGTACTTC
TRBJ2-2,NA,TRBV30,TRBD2,CAWSPPTSGSTGELFF,TGTGCCTGGAGCCCCCCGACTAGCGGGAGTACCGGGGAGCTGTTTTTT
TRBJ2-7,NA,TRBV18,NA,CASSREAGSAGEQYF,TGTGCCAGCTCAAGGGAAGCTGGGTCAGCGGGCGAGCAGTACTTC
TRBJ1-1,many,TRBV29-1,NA,CSVDRGVGVGLNTEAFF,TGCAGCGTTGATCGGGGGGTCGGGGTTGGGTTGAACACTGAAGCTTTCTTT
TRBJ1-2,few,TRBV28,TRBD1,CASSLRDRDAYGYTF,TGTGCCAGCAGCCTCCGGGACAGGGATGCCTATGGCTACACCTTC
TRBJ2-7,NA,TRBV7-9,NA,CASSKPPYEQYF,TGTGCCAGCAGCAAGCCGCCGTACGAGCAGTACTTC
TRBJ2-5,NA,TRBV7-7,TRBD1,CASSLFGTGAETQYF,TGTGCCAGCAGCTTGTTCGGGACAGGGGCCGAGACCCAGTACTTC
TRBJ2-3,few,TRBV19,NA,CASSGTRSEDTQYF,TGTGCCAGTAGCGGGACAAGGTCAGAAGATACGCAGTATTTT
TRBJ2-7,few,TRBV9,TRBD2,CASSPSGRTGYEQYF,TGTGCCAGCAGCCCTAGCGGGAGGACGGGCTACGAGCAGTACTTC
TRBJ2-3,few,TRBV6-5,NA,CASSYRPQTDTQYF,TGTGCCAGCAGTTACCGACCCCAGACTGATACGCAGTATTTT
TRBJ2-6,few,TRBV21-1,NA,CASSKGGRQGKSGANVLTF,TGTGCCAGCAGCAAAGGTGGGCGACAGGGAAAATCTGGGGCCAACGTCCTGACTTTC
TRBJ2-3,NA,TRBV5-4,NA,CASSGDGAWDTQYF,TGTGCCTCATCGGGAGACGGCGCGTGGGATACGCAGTATTTT
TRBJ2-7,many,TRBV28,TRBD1,CASRTGRSYEQYF,TGTGCCAGCAGGACAGGGCGCTCCTACGAGCAGTACTTC
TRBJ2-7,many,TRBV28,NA,CASLTGGTREQYF,TGTGCCAGCCTGACTGGGGGCACACGCGAGCAGTACTTC
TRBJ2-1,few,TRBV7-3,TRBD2,CASSLGTSGAYNEQFF,TGTGCCAGCAGCTTGGGGACTAGCGGGGCCTACAATGAGCAGTTCTTC
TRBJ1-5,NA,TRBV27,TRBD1,CASRTGTGNQPQHF,TGTGCCAGCAGAACCGGGACAGGGAATCAGCCCCAGCATTTT
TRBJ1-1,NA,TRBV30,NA,CAWSRQVGTEAFF,TGTGCCTGGAGTAGACAGGTAGGCACTGAAGCTTTCTTT
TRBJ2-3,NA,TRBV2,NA,CASSELAPDTQYF,TGTGCCAGCAGTGAATTGGCCCCAGATACGCAGTATTTT